Listed here are 29 T cell receptor beta chains from one sample, sequenced in a study of shared clonotypes between healthy human individuals. Generated by immunoSEQ multiplex PCR, the TCRdb table keeps only in-frame clones and is missing some. The sample includes 2 million to 2.5 million clones, roughly 95% of them seen just once. Sequencing was done on a sample of naive CD4+ T cells sorted from blood. Subset: CD45RA+ positively selected. The receptors here all came from a man between 18 and 35 years old in good health.

The chain carries TRBV18 and TRBJ2-6, with D possibly being TRBD1 or TRBD2 (5 bases each). The CDR3 runs 19 residues. Per germline, CDR1 KGHSH and CDR2 LQKENI. The V end lost 1 base, the J end lost 0 bases, and 16 bases lay between the germline ends. DNA of the CDR3: TGTGCCAGCTCACCACGGGGACCCTCCCTCCCCTCTGGGGCCAACGTCCTGACTTTC. Translated, it gives CASSPRGPSLPSGANVLTF.

The V and J genes are TRBV7-2 and TRBJ2-1; 9 positions match TRBD2. V was pared by 6 bases and J by 5 bases, with 5 bases of the junction left unmatched. CDR1 SGHTA and CDR2 FQGNSA come from the germline V gene. This CDR3 contains 14 residues. The CDR3 nucleotides read TGTGCCAGCAGACGGACTAGCGACAACAATGAGCAGTTCTTC. Its protein product is CASRRTSDNNEQFF.

This chain uses TRBV5-1 with TRBJ2-3, with 10 nucleotides matching TRBD1. Germline assignment: CDR1 SGHRS and CDR2 YFSETQ. J gave up 6 bases and V 2 bases, and 9 bases lay outside the gene matches. The CDR3 has 16 amino acids. This chain's CDR3 is CASSFSGTGARDTQYF. The CDR3, as DNA: TGCGCCAGCAGCTTCTCCGGGACAGGGGCCAGGGATACGCAGTATTTT. The complete variable domain, with remaining parts taken from reference TRBV5-1 and TRBJ2-3, reads KAGVTQTPRYLIKTRGQQVTLSCSPISGHRSVSWYQQTPGQGLQFLFEYFSETQRNKGNFPGRFSGRQFSNSRSEMNVSTLELGDSALYLCASSFSGTGARDTQYFGPGTRLTVL.

The chain has TRBV6-1 and TRBJ2-2; 7 bases agree with TRBD2. The CDR3 length is 13 residues. Germline V CDR1 and CDR2: MNHNS, SASEGT. V lost 5 bases, J lost 7 bases, and 4 bases stayed unmatched. CDR3 residues: CASSKGRVGELFF. Written as DNA, the CDR3 is TGTGCCAGCAGTAAAGGGAGGGTCGGGGAGCTGTTTTTT.

This clone appeared a few times. This specimen includes other DNA sequences encoding the same CDR3. The chain uses TRBV5-1 and TRBJ1-4; no reliable D call. V lost 0 bases and J 0 bases, leaving 6 bases between the germline ends. The length of the CDR3 is 15 residues. Germline V gene lookup returns CDR1 SGHRS and CDR2 YFSETQ. The CDR3: CASSLAGATNEKLFF. CDR3 nucleotide sequence: TGCGCCAGCAGCTTGGCGGGTGCAACTAATGAAAAACTGTTTTTT.

The rearrangement joins TRBV5-4 to TRBJ1-4; the D is unclear. Germline values: CDR1 SGHNT, CDR2 YYREEE (reference sequence). V was pared by 0 bases and J by 2 bases, with 14 bases between. This CDR3 contains 17 residues. The CDR3 reads CASSLVGGPGTNEKLFF. CDR3 DNA sequence: TGTGCCAGCAGCTTGGTCGGAGGACCGGGTACTAATGAAAAACTGTTTTTT.

V and J are TRBV2 and TRBJ1-1; D may be TRBD1 (5 bases). Trimming took 7 bases from V and 0 from J, leaving 18 bases between them. Looked up from germline, CDR1 is SNHLY and CDR2 is FYNNEI. The CDR3 covers 16 residues. Here the CDR3 DNA reads TGTGCCAGCAAATACGGGCGGGGACCGCTGAACACTGAAGCTTTCTTT. This codes for CASKYGRGPLNTEAFF.

The chain employs TRBV18 and TRBJ1-3; D is possibly TRBD1 (6 bases). Trimming took off 5 bases at V and 2 bases at J, with 10 bases between the two ends. Per germline, CDR1 KGHSH and CDR2 LQKENI. The CDR3 length is 14 residues. The CDR3 coding sequence is TGTGCCAGCTCAAGAGGGACAACTGGAAACACCATATATTTT. Its protein is CASSRGTTGNTIYF.

This chain uses TRBV28 with TRBJ2-5; 13 nucleotides match TRBD2. Trimming at V came to 6 bases and at J to 9 bases, leaving 10 bases not matched to a gene. Germline V gene data show CDR1 as MDHEN and CDR2 as SYDVKM. The CDR3 spans 15 residues. In DNA form, the CDR3 reads TGTGCCAGCAGGACCGGGACTAGCGGGGTTTCTTCCCAGTACTTC. Translation: CASRTGTSGVSSQYF.

This chain links TRBV19 with TRBJ1-5, with D maybe TRBD1 (5 bases). Per the germline V gene, CDR1 is LNHDA and CDR2 is SQIVND (reference sequence). This CDR3 contains 17 residues. With 2 bases removed from V and 3 bases from J, the gap between germline ends came to 17 bases. CDR3 loop: CASSIIAVREFNQPQHF. Here the CDR3 DNA reads TGTGCCAGTAGTATAATAGCCGTCAGGGAGTTCAATCAGCCCCAGCATTTT.

The chain combines TRBV29-1 with TRBJ1-1; 7 bases line up with TRBD1. Germline V gives CDR1 SQVTM, CDR2 ANQGSEA. The CDR3 spans 13 residues. V gave up 5 bases and J gave up 8 bases; unmatched junction bases: 11. CDR3 DNA: TGCAGCGTTCGTAACCCGGGACAGATCGAAGCTTTCTTT. It specifies CSVRNPGQIEAFF.

V and J are TRBV5-1 and TRBJ2-1; D possibly corresponds to TRBD1 (6 bases). The germline CDR1 and CDR2 sequences are SGHRS and YFSETQ. The CDR3 sequence is 14 residues long. The ends were cut back, 4 bases at V and 3 bases at J, with 11 bases in the middle. Here the CDR3 DNA reads TGCGCCAGCAGCAAAAACAGGGACTACAATGAGCAGTTCTTC. Translated, it gives CASSKNRDYNEQFF.

The rearrangement links TRBV30 to TRBJ1-4; D remains ambiguous. Germline V lookup: CDR1 GTSNPN, CDR2 SVGIG (reference sequence). V was trimmed by 3 bases and J by 11 bases, leaving 13 bases between them. This CDR3 has 12 residues. The CDR3 nucleotides read TGTGCCTGGAGCCGGGCGGGATTGAAACTGTTTTTT. Translating gives CAWSRAGLKLFF.

The genes are TRBV5-1 and TRBJ2-1; TRBD2 matches 15 bases. This CDR3 comprises 16 residues. J gave up 9 bases and V 1 base, and 5 bases lay outside the gene matches. The germline CDR1 and CDR2 sequences are SGHRS and YFSETQ. The CDR3 region has the DNA TGCGCCAGCAGCTTGCGGGGACTAGCGGGAGGAAGTGAGCAGTTCTTC. Amino acids: CASSLRGLAGGSEQFF.

The chain joins TRBV9 to TRBJ1-6; unclear D gene. CDR1 and CDR2 from the germline V gene are SGDLS and YYNGEE. The V end lost 1 base, the J end lost 7 bases, and 3 bases lay between the germline ends. The CDR3 totals 12 residues. The CDR3: CASSVINSPLHF. CDR3 nucleotide sequence: TGTGCCAGCAGCGTAATAAATTCACCCCTCCACTTT.

V usage is TRBV5-1 and J usage is TRBJ2-3; D is unclear. The CDR3 is 14 amino acids. V gave up 9 bases and J gave up 1 base, with 15 bases separating them. Germline assignment: CDR1 SGHRS and CDR2 YFSETQ. The DNA for the CDR3 is TGCGCCACCAGTCTAAGAGGCGGCACAGATACGCAGTATTTT. This gives the protein CATSLRGGTDTQYF. The full variable domain, rest sourced from reference TRBV5-1 and TRBJ2-3, is KAGVTQTPRYLIKTRGQQVTLSCSPISGHRSVSWYQQTPGQGLQFLFEYFSETQRNKGNFPGRFSGRQFSNSRSEMNVSTLELGDSALYLCATSLRGGTDTQYFGPGTRLTVL.

With respect to this clone: Other nucleotide sequences from this sample produce the same CDR3. The chain has TRBV5-1 and TRBJ2-7; tentatively, D is TRBD2 (5 bases). CDR3 length equals 14 residues. Germline assignment: CDR1 SGHRS and CDR2 YFSETQ. Trimming cost V 0 bases and J 1 base, with 8 bases left between them. The CDR3 DNA is TGCGCCAGCAGCTTGGCCGGGGTGTCCTACGAGCAGTACTTC. Encoded protein: CASSLAGVSYEQYF.

This clone was seen once. At one end the junction does not follow the germline gene, possibly because of a read error. The identical CDR3 is also encoded by other nucleotide sequences in the sample. This rearrangement joins TRBV9 to TRBJ1-4; 7 bases are a match to TRBD1. This CDR3 is built from 15 residues. Germline V gene sequence: CDR1 SGDLS, CDR2 YYNGEE. The CDR3 DNA sequence: TGTGCCAGTAGCGTAGAAACAGGGGCGAGTGAAAAACTGTTTTTT. Translating gives CASSVETGASEKLFF.

J is TRBJ1-5 and V is TRBV15; 12 nucleotides match TRBD1. The V segment lost 3 bases and the J segment 6 bases; nucleotides outside the gene matches: 3. In germline, CDR1 is LNHNV, CDR2 YYDKDF (reference sequence). The CDR3 runs to 15 residues. The CDR3 here is CATSRGDRGLQPQHF. The CDR3 DNA reads as TGTGCCACCAGCAGGGGGGACAGGGGGCTTCAGCCCCAGCATTTT.

The V gene is TRBV7-6, the J gene TRBJ1-1, with D possibly matching TRBD1 (5 bases). V shed 2 bases and J shed 0 bases, with 10 bases lying between them. Looked up from germline, CDR1 is SGHVS and CDR2 is FNYEAQ. The length of the CDR3 is 15 residues. DNA of the CDR3: TGTGCCAGCAGCTTACAGGGCCCCGTGAACACTGAAGCTTTCTTT. Amino acid sequence: CASSLQGPVNTEAFF.

CDR3 loop: CASSEALSSYNSPLHF. CDR3 DNA sequence: TGTGCCAGCAGTGAAGCCCTCAGCTCCTATAATTCACCCCTCCACTTT. This chain uses TRBV6-1 with TRBJ1-6; D gene ambiguous. Germline V gene data show CDR1 as MNHNS and CDR2 as SASEGT. V shed 0 bases and J shed 0 bases, with 6 bases lying between them. CDR3 length: 16 residues.

The chain employs TRBV5-4 and TRBJ2-1, with D possibly being TRBD2 (5 bases). CDR1 and CDR2 from the germline V gene are SGHNT and YYREEE (reference sequence). V lost 2 bases to trimming and J lost 6 bases, with 18 bases between them. The CDR3 totals 16 residues. CDR3 protein: CASSFPGGITSNEQFF. In DNA, the CDR3 is TGTGCCAGCAGCTTCCCGGGTGGGATTACTAGCAATGAGCAGTTCTTC.

With regard to this clone: Other DNA sequences from this sample encode an identical CDR3 as well. V is TRBV5-1 and J is TRBJ2-1; 8 bases map to TRBD2. Unmatched junction bases numbered 1, after V lost 3 bases and J lost 5 bases. Germline CDR1 is SGHRS and CDR2 is YFSETQ. This CDR3 region has 13 residues. The CDR3 sequence: CASSYSGDNEQFF. In DNA, the CDR3 is TGCGCCAGCAGCTATAGCGGGGACAATGAGCAGTTCTTC.

A remark on this clone: Other DNA sequences in the same sample also yield this CDR3. The V and J genes are TRBV6-6 and TRBJ2-7; TRBD1 agrees at 9 bases. The CDR3 sequence is 14 residues long. The V and J ends lost 5 bases and 4 bases, in that order; junction bases with no gene match: 6. The germline V gene has CDR1 MNHNY and CDR2 SVGAGI (reference sequence). This chain's CDR3 is CASSPGQGTYEQYF. The DNA of the CDR3 is TGTGCCAGCAGTCCGGGACAGGGAACTTACGAGCAGTACTTC.

The chain is built from TRBV7-8 and TRBJ2-3; D may match TRBD1 or TRBD2 (6 bases each). With 0 bases removed from V and 1 base from J, the gap between germline ends came to 14 bases. Germline loops: CDR1 SGHVS, CDR2 FQNEAQ. This CDR3 is 17 amino acids long. For the CDR3, the DNA is TGTGCCAGCAGCTTAGCGCTGTCGGGGGCCGGCACAGATACGCAGTATTTT. Translation gives CASSLALSGAGTDTQYF. Supplemented by reference TRBV7-8 and TRBJ2-3, the full variable domain reads GAGVSQSPRYKVAKRGQDVALRCDPISGHVSLFWYQQALGQGPEFLTYFQNEAQLDKSGLPSDRFFAERPEGSVSTLKIQRTQQEDSAVYLCASSLALSGAGTDTQYFGPGTRLTVL.

The V call is TRBV6-5, the J call TRBJ1-6, with D possibly matching TRBD1 (6 bases). This CDR3 has 14 amino acids. Trimming removed 8 bases from V and 6 bases from J, with 14 bases in between. Germline V gene data show CDR1 as MNHEY and CDR2 as SVGAGI. The CDR3 sequence: CASGLQGLNSPLHF. For the CDR3, the DNA is TGTGCCAGCGGGCTACAGGGACTTAATTCACCCCTCCACTTT.

The chain is built from TRBV9 and TRBJ2-7; no definite D call. Germline CDR1 reads SGDLS; CDR2 reads YYNGEE. Between the trimmed V and J ends, which lost 0 bases and 0 bases, there was a span of 19 bases. The CDR3 covers 18 residues. The CDR3 is CASSVGPSPRTSSYEQYF. CDR3 DNA: TGTGCCAGCAGCGTAGGCCCCTCTCCACGAACCTCCTCCTACGAGCAGTACTTC. Using reference TRBV9 and TRBJ2-7 for the parts outside the CDR3, the full variable domain is DSGVTQTPKHLITATGQRVTLRCSPRSGDLSVYWYQQSLDQGLQFLIQYYNGEERAKGNILERFSAQQFPDLHSELNLSSLELGDSALYFCASSVGPSPRTSSYEQYFGPGTRLTVT.

The gene calls are TRBV7-2 and TRBJ2-2; no reliable D call. The CDR3 runs to 13 residues. Deletions cut 3 bases from V and 5 bases from J, with 7 bases between. Germline V gene data show CDR1 as SGHTA and CDR2 as FQGNSA. The CDR3 nucleotides read TGTGCCAGCAGCTTTAGTATAACCGGGGAGCTGTTTTTT. This translates into CASSFSITGELFF.

CDR3 sequence reads: CASSPEGLSQETQYF. CDR3 bases: TGCGCCAGCAGCCCGGAGGGACTATCCCAAGAGACCCAGTACTTC. The chain links TRBV5-1 to TRBJ2-5, with TRBD2 matching 7 bases. The trim removed 4 bases at V and 1 base at J, leaving 7 bases unmatched. The CDR3 spans 15 residues. The germline gives CDR1 SGHRS, CDR2 YFSETQ.